The 6 T cell receptor beta chains presented below share a single source sample, sequenced in a study of blood T cell repertoires in COVID-19 (dated by TCRdb to 2020 to 2021). The receptor library was made with the immunoSEQ multiplex PCR assay. TCRdb retrieved this table from immuneACCESS and kept in-frame rearrangements only. Not all clones are present; in checked studies, unresolved V genes account for under half, and no reason is known for the remainder. Recorded for this sample are around 250,000 clones; roughly 84% of them occurred a single time. The ten largest clones represent more than 1.5% of the sample. Sequencing used peripheral blood. The origin of the receptors is a woman in her 40s who had recovered from COVID-19.

This chain links TRBV5-5 with TRBJ2-7, with D maybe TRBD2 (5 bases). CDR1 is SGHKS, CDR2 YYEKEE, per germline (reference sequence). Between the trimmed V and J ends, which lost 2 bases and 4 bases, there was a span of 13 bases. CDR3 length: 14 residues. The CDR3 here is CASSFVTGSYEQYF. The CDR3 coding sequence is TGTGCCAGCAGCTTTGTCACGGGGTCGTACGAGCAGTACTTC.

CDR3 sequence: CASSETGGLNYGYTF. CDR3 in DNA: TGTGCCAGCAGTGAGACAGGGGGCCTTAACTATGGCTACACCTTC. The chain recombines TRBV6-4 with TRBJ1-2, with TRBD1 matching over 10 bases. The J segment lost 1 base and the V segment lost 3 bases, leaving 2 bases of the junction unmatched. CDR3 length: 15 amino acids. In germline, CDR1 is MRHNA, CDR2 SNTAGT.

The V gene is TRBV4-1, the J gene TRBJ2-1; 9 bases map to TRBD2. CDR1 MGHRA and CDR2 YSYEKL come from the germline V gene. This CDR3 is built from 16 residues. V lost 0 bases, J lost 5 bases, and 5 bases stayed unmatched. The CDR3 reads CASSQDAGGINNEQFF. CDR3 DNA: TGCGCCAGCAGCCAAGATGCGGGGGGGATAAACAATGAGCAGTTCTTC.

The CDR3: CASSEGQGAPGYTF. The CDR3 region has the DNA TGTGCCAGCAGTGAAGGACAGGGGGCGCCTGGCTACACCTTC. The chain combines TRBV2 with TRBJ1-2, with 10 nucleotides matching TRBD1. The CDR3 totals 14 residues. The V gene's germline CDR1 is SNHLY and CDR2 FYNNEI. J lost 7 bases, V lost 1 base, and 3 bases had no gene match. The full variable domain, completed using reference TRBV2 and TRBJ1-2, is EPEVTQTPSHQVTQMGQEVILRCVPISNHLYFYWYRQILGQKVEFLVSFYNNEISEKSEIFDDQFSVERPDGSNFTLKIRSTKLEDSAMYFCASSEGQGAPGYTFGSGTRLTVV.

V and J are TRBV30 and TRBJ1-6; D is undetermined. This CDR3 is 13 amino acids long. V was pared by 4 bases and J by 3 bases, with 7 bases between. The germline CDR1 and CDR2 sequences are GTSNPN and SVGIG (reference sequence). CDR3 bases: TGTGCCTGGACCCGGGACTATAATTCACCCCTCCACTTT. Its translation: CAWTRDYNSPLHF.

CDR3: CASSLGANEKLFF. In DNA, the CDR3 is TGTGCCAGCTCTCTGGGGGCGAATGAAAAACTGTTTTTT. V and J are TRBV18 and TRBJ1-4; TRBD1 might be the D (6 bases). CDR3 size: 13 residues. V was trimmed by 6 bases and J by 5 bases, leaving 10 bases between them. Per the germline V gene, CDR1 is KGHSH and CDR2 is LQKENI.